This TCR beta chain derives from a study of cytomegalovirus exposure and HLA in healthy donors. Study-wide results and limits: In an earlier analysis, most TCR beta V segments were productive about 90% or about 30% of the time. The study had only CMV serostatus as immune exposure information.

CDR1 and CDR2 (germline): SGHVS, FQNEAQ. The CDR3 is made up of 18 amino acids. V lost 5 bases, J lost 0 bases, and 8 bases stayed unmatched. Notes on this clone: Its antigen is still unknown.

Use of 60 Vbeta and 13 Jbeta primers characterized the PCR. Clones were sequenced by immunoSEQ multiplex PCR, and TCRdb holds only the in-frame ones, with some missing. The sample includes approximately 200,000 clones, 82% seen only once; the top ten take approximately 0.092%. The clonotype comes from a boy aged 2 to 10 in good health and CMV-seronegative. Sequencing was done on a sample of PBMCs. The chain is built from TRBV7-8 and TRBJ2-1; TRBD2 matches at 12 bases. The CDR3: CASSPGTSGPSSYNEQFF. In DNA form, the CDR3 reads TGTGCCAGCAGCCCCGGGACTAGCGGGCCTAGCTCCTACAATGAGCAGTTCTTC.